These 3 T cell receptor beta chains share one sample of origin, sequenced in a study of blood T cells in healthy people across ages. A second PCR, run for about 7 to 11 cycles, used a sample-barcoded 5' primer plus a J-beta primer mix. MiXCR, run by TCRdb on the 5' RACE reads, gives a single entry per CDR3 protein. The sample carries 700,000 to 950,000 distinct CDR3 sequences, roughly 64% recorded once. The source material was blood. Receptors originate from a young man in good health.

The chain uses TRBV20-1 and TRBJ2-3; 9 bases map to TRBD2. Unmatched junction bases numbered 9, after V lost 0 bases and J lost 2 bases. This CDR3 contains 17 residues. Germline CDR1 DFQATT, CDR2 SNEGSKA (reference sequence). The CDR3: CSARDWGLASPTDTQYF. In DNA form, the CDR3 reads TGCAGTGCTAGAGATTGGGGACTAGCAAGCCCCACAGATACGCAGTATTTT.

A few counts support this clonotype. This chain links TRBV27 with TRBJ2-1; a weak D match, TRBD2 (5 bases). Germline CDR1 reads MNHEY; CDR2 reads SMNVEV (reference sequence). V gave up 5 bases and J gave up 5 bases, with 22 bases separating them. The CDR3 is 17 residues long. The CDR3 loop is CASSPHPDLVTNNEQFF. As DNA, the CDR3 is TGTGCCAGCAGTCCCCACCCGGACTTAGTCACTAACAATGAGCAGTTCTTC.

The chain has TRBV15 and TRBJ2-5; D is ambiguous. The J call may not be correct, given that the DNA end is closer to TRBJ2-7. The V gene's germline CDR1 is LNHNV and CDR2 YYDKDF (reference sequence). This CDR3 has 14 residues. CDR3 loop: CATSIFGRTCEQYF. DNA of the CDR3: TGTGCCACCAGCATATTTGGACGGACCTGCGAGCAGTACTTC.